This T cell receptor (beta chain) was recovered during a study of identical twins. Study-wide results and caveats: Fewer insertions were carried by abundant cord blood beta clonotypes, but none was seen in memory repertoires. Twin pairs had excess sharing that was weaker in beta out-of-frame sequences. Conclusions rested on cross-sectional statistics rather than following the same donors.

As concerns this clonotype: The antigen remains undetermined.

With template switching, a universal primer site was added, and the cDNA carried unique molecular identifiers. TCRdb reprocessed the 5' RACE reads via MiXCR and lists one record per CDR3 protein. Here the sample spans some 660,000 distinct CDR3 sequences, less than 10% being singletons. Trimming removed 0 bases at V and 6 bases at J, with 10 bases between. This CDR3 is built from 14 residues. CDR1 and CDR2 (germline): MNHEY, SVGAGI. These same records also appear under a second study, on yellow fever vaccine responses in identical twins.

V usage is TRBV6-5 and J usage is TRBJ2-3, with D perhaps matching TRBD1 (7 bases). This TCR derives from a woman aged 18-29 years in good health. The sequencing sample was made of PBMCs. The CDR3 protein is CASSYSTGRDTQYF. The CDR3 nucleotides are TGTGCCAGCAGTTACTCGACAGGGAGGGATACGCAGTATTTT.